This TCR beta chain was identified during a study of blood T cell repertoires in COVID-19. Study context: Samples of COVID-19 (acute and convalescent) were obtained from the United States, Italy and Spain. Nucleic acid was either cDNA or gDNA, and it came from T cells, B-cell-depleted T cells, or PBMCs.

Only one count was recorded for this clone. CDR3 length: 16 amino acids. CDR1 and CDR2 from the germline V gene are MNHEY and SMNVEV (reference sequence). The ends were cut back, 4 bases at V and 1 base at J, with 14 bases in the middle. Clones were read by immunoSEQ multiplex PCR, and TCRdb kept only the in-frame ones, dropping some. The repertoire holds approximately 150,000 clones, with roughly 87% as singletons. The TCR sequence derives from a woman aged 45-65 years with acute or convalescent COVID-19. The source material was peripheral blood. This chain links TRBV27 with TRBJ1-3, with D perhaps TRBD1 (6 bases). The CDR3 DNA sequence: TGTGCCAGCAGTTCGTCAGGGGAAGGATCTGGAAACACCATATATTTT. This encodes CASSSSGEGSGNTIYF.